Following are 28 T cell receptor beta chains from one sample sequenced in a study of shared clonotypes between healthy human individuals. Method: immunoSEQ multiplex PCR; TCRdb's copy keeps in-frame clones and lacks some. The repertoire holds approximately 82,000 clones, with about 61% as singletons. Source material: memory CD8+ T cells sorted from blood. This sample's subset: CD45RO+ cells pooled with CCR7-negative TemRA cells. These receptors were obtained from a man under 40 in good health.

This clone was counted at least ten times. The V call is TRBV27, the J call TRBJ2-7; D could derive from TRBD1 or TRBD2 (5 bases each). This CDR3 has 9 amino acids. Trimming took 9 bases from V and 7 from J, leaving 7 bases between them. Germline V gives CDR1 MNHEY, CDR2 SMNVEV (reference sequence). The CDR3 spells CARGEEQYF. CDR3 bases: TGTGCCAGAGGGGAGGAGCAGTACTTC.

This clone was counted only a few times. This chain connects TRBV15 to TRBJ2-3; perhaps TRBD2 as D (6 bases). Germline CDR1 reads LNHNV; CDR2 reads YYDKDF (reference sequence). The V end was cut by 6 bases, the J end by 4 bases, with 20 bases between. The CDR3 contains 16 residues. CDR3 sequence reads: CATSRLGFQGADTQYF. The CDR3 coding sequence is TGTGCCACCAGTAGACTAGGCTTCCAAGGGGCAGATACGCAGTATTTT.

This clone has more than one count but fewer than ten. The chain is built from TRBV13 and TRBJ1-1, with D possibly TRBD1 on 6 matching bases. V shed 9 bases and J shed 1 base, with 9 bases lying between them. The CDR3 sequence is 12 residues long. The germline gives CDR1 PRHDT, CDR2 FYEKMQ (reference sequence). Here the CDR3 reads CARVQGNTEAFF. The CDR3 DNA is TGTGCCAGGGTACAGGGGAACACTGAAGCTTTCTTT.

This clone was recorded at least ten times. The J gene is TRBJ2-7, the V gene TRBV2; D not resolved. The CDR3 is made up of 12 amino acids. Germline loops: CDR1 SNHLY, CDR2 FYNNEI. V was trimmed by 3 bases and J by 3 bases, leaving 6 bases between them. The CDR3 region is CASSDSSYEQYF. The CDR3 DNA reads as TGTGCCAGCAGTGACAGCAGCTACGAGCAGTACTTC. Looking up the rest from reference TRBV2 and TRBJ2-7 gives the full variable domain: EPEVTQTPSHQVTQMGQEVILRCVPISNHLYFYWYRQILGQKVEFLVSFYNNEISEKSEIFDDQFSVERPDGSNFTLKIRSTKLEDSAMYFCASSDSSYEQYFGPGTRLTVT.

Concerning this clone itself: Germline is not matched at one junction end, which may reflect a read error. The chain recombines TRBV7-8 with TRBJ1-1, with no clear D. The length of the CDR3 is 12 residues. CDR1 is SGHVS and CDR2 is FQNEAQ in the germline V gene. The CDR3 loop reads CANSPPGTEAFF. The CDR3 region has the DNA TGTGCCAACAGCCCTCCGGGGACTGAAGCTTTCTTT.

CDR3 protein: CASSLTAGSSTDTQYF. The CDR3 DNA reads TGTGCCAGCAGCTTAACAGCGGGGTCTAGCACAGATACGCAGTATTTT. The chain joins TRBV11-2 to TRBJ2-3, with TRBD2 matching over 7 bases. This CDR3 is 16 amino acids long. Germline V lookup: CDR1 SGHAT, CDR2 FQNNGV. V was pared by 2 bases and J by 0 bases, with 5 bases of the junction left unmatched.

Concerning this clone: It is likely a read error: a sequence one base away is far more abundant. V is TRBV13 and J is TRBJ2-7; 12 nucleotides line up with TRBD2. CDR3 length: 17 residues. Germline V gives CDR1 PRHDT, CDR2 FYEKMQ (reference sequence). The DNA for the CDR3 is TGTGCCCGCAGCTTAAGGGGGGGACTAGCGGGCTCGGGCGAGCAGTACTTC. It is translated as CARSLRGGLAGSGEQYF.

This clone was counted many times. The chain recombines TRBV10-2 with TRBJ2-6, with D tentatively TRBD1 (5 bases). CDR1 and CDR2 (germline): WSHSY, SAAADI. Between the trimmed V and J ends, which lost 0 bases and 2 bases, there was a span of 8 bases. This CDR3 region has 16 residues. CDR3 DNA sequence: TGCGCCAGCAGTGAGTCGTACAGGACTGGGGCCAACGTCCTGACTTTC. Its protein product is CASSESYRTGANVLTF.

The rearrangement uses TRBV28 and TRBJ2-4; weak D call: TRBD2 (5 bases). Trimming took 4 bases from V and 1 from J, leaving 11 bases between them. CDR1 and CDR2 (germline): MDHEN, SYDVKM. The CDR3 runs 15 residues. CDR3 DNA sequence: TGTGCCAGCAGTTCCAACTGGAGGGCCAAAAACATTCAGTACTTC. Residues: CASSSNWRAKNIQYF.

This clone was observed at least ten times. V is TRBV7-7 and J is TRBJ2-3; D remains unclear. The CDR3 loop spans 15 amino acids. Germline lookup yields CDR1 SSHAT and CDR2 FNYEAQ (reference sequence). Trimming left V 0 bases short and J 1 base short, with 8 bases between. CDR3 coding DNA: TGTGCCAGCAGCTTAGCGCGAGAGGGCACAGATACGCAGTATTTT. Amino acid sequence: CASSLAREGTDTQYF. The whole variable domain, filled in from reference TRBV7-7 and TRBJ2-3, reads GAGVSQSPRYKVTKRGQDVTLRCDPISSHATLYWYQQALGQGPEFLTYFNYEAQPDKSGLPSDRFSAERPEGSISTLTIQRTEQRDSAMYRCASSLAREGTDTQYFGPGTRLTVL.

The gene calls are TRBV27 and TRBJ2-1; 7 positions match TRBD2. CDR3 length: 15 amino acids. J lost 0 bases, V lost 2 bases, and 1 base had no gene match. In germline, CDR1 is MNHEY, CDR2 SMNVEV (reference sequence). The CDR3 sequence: CASSLGGSSYNEQFF. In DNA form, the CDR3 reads TGTGCCAGCAGTTTAGGCGGGAGCTCCTACAATGAGCAGTTCTTC.

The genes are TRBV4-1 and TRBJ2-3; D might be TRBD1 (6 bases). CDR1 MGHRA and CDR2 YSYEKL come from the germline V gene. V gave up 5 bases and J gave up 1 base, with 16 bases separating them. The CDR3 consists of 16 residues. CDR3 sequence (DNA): TGCGCCAGCAGCAGGACAGATCTAGGGGGCACAGATACGCAGTATTTT. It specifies CASSRTDLGGTDTQYF.

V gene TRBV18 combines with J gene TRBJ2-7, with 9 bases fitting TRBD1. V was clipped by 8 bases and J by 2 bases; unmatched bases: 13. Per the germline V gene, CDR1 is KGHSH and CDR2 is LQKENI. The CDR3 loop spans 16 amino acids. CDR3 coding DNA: TGTGCCAGCACCGAGCTTGGACAGGGGTCTACCTACGAGCAGTACTTC. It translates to CASTELGQGSTYEQYF.

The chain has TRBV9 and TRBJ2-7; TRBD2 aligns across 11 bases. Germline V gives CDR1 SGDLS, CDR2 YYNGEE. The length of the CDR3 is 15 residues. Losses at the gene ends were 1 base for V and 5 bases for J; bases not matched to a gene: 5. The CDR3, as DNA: TGTGCCAGCAGCGTATCACTAGCGGGGGAAGACGAGCAGTACTTC. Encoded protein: CASSVSLAGEDEQYF.

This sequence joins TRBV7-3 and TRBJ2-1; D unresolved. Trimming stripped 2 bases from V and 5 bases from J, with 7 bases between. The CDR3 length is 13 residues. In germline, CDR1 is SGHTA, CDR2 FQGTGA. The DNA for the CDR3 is TGTGCCAGCAGCTTACGGGCCGACAATGAGCAGTTCTTC. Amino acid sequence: CASSLRADNEQFF.

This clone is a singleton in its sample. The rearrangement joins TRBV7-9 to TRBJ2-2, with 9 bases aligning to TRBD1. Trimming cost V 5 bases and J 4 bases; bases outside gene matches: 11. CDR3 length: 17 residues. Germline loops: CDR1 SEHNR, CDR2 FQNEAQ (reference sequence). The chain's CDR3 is CASSEPLGQGVTGELFF. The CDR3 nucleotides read TGTGCCAGCAGCGAACCGCTGGGACAGGGTGTCACCGGGGAGCTGTTTTTT.

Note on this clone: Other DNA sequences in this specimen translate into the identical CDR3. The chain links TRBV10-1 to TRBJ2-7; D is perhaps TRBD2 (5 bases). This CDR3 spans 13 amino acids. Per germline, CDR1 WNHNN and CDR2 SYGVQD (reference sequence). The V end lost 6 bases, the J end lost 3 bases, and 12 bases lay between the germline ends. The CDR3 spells CASSLGLSYEQYF. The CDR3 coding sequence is TGCGCCAGCAGCCTCGGACTGAGCTACGAGCAGTACTTC.

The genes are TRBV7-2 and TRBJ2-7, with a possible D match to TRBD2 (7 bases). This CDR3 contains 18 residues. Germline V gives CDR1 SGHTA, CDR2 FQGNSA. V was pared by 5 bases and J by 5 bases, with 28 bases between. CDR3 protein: CASSSRDTLGGSSHEQYF. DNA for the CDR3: TGTGCCAGCAGCAGCCGGGACACCTTGGGCGGGAGTTCCCACGAGCAGTACTTC.

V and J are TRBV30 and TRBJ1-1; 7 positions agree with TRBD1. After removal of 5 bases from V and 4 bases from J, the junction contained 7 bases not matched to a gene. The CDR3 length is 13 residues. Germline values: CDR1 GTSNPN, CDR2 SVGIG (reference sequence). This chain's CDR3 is CAWGLNRGTEAFF. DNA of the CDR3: TGTGCCTGGGGCTTAAACAGGGGCACTGAAGCTTTCTTT.

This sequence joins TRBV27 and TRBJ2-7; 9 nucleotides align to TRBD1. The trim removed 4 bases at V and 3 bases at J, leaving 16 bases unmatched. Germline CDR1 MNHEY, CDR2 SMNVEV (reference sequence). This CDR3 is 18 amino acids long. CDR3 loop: CASSSTGGGPYHRYEQYF. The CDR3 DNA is TGTGCCAGCAGTTCAACAGGGGGCGGTCCCTACCATCGCTACGAGCAGTACTTC.

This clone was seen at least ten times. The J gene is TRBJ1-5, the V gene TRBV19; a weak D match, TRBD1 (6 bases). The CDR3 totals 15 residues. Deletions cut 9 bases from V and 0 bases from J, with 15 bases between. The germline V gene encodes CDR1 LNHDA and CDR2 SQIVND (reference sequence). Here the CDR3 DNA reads TGTGCCAGCTCCTGGACAGCTCGTAGCAATCAGCCCCAGCATTTT. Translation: CASSWTARSNQPQHF.

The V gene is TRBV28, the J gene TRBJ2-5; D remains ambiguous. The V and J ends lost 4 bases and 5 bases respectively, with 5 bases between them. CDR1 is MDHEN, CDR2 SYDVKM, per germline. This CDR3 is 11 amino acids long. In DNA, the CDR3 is TGTGCCAGCAGTTCTAGGGAGACCCAGTACTTC. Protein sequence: CASSSRETQYF. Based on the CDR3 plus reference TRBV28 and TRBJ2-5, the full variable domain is DVKVTQSSRYLVKRTGEKVFLECVQDMDHENMFWYRQDPGLGLRLIYFSYDVKMKEKGDIPEGYSVSREKKERFSLILESASTNQTSMYLCASSSRETQYFGPGTRLLVL.

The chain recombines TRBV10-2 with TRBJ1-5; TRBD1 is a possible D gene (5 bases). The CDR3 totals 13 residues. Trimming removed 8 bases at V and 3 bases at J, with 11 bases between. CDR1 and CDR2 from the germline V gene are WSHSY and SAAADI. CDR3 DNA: TGCGCCAGCGGCCGGGACCACAATCAGCCCCAGCATTTT. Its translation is CASGRDHNQPQHF.

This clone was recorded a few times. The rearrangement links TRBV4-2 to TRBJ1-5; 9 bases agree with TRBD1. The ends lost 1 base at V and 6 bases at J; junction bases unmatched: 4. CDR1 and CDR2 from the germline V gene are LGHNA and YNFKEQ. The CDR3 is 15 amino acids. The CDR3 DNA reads TGTGCCAGCAGCCAAGCGACAGGGGGACTTCAGCCCCAGCATTTT. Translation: CASSQATGGLQPQHF.

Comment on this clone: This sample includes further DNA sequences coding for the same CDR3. The CDR3 protein is CASSSGWEQFF. In DNA, the CDR3 is TGTGCCAGCAGCTCCGGATGGGAGCAGTTCTTC. V usage is TRBV7-9 and J usage is TRBJ2-1; D unresolved. This CDR3 spans 11 amino acids. Germline V gene lookup returns CDR1 SEHNR and CDR2 FQNEAQ (reference sequence). The V gene lost 4 bases and the J gene lost 10 bases, with 8 bases spanning the gap.

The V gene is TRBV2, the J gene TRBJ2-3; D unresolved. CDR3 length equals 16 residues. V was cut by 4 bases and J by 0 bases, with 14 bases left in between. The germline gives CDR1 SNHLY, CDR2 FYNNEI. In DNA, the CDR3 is TGTGCCAGCAGTGGTGACATTACGTCTAGCACAGATACGCAGTATTTT. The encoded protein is CASSGDITSSTDTQYF.

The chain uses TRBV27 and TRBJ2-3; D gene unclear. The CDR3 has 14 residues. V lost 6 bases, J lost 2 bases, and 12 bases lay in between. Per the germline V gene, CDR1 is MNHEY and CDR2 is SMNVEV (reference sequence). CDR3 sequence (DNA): TGTGCCAGCAGCATGGTGGAGAACACAGATACGCAGTATTTT. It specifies CASSMVENTDTQYF.

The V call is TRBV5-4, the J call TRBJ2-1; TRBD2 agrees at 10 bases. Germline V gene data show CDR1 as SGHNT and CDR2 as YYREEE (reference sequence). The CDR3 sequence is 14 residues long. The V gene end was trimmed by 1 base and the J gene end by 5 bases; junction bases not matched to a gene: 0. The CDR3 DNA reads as TGTGCCAGCAGCTTGACTAGCGGGGACAATGAGCAGTTCTTC. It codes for CASSLTSGDNEQFF.